This TCR beta chain was recovered during a study of radiation and T cells in renal cell carcinoma. Findings of the study overall: From baseline, blood top tumor clonotypes peaked at 2 weeks post-radiation.

Using immunoSEQ multiplex PCR, the repertoire was profiled, and TCRdb retains in-frame clones only, with some absent. The sample lists 150,000 or so clones; about 88% were seen once. Time point described: blood 4 weeks post-SBRT, at nephrectomy. Regarding treatment: 15 Gy SBRT to primary tumor, nephrectomy 4 weeks later. The patient's renal cell carcinoma had clear cell pathology. Of note for this clone: What it binds is unknown.

The specimen was blood, collected from a patient whose treatment included radiotherapy and nephrectomy. The TCR was taken from a woman between 45 and 60 years old with renal cell carcinoma.

CDR3 region: CASSLRVKLRPNQPQHF. For the CDR3, the DNA is TGTGCCAGCAGCCTTAGGGTTAAGCTTCGTCCGAATCAGCCCCAGCATTTT. The chain uses TRBV14 and TRBJ1-5; D ambiguous. Trimming cost V 4 bases and J 4 bases, with 20 bases left between them. The CDR3 runs to 17 residues. CDR1 SGHDN and CDR2 FVKESK come from the germline V gene.